This T cell receptor beta chain is drawn from a study of blood T cell repertoires in COVID-19. For the study at large: T cells, B-cell-depleted T cells, or PBMCs provided the cDNA or gDNA that served as material.

Clones were read by immunoSEQ multiplex PCR, and TCRdb kept only the in-frame ones, dropping some. The table shows about 300,000 clones, with 70% to 90% occurring only once. With V trimmed by 7 bases and J by 5 bases, 9 bases remained unmatched. Looked up from germline, CDR1 is SGHAT and CDR2 is FQNNGV. This CDR3 contains 14 residues. V gene TRBV11-2 combines with J gene TRBJ1-2; 8 bases are shared with TRBD1. The specimen was peripheral blood. This sequence originates from a man between 65 and 79 years old with acute or convalescent COVID-19. CDR3 residues: CASTGTGHGYGYTF. The DNA of the CDR3 is TGTGCCAGCACCGGGACAGGCCATGGGTATGGCTACACCTTC. The full variable domain, completed using reference TRBV11-2 and TRBJ1-2, is EAGVAQSPRYKIIEKRQSVAFWCNPISGHATLYWYQQILGQGPKLLIQFQNNGVVDDSQLPKDRFSAERLKGVDSTLKIQPAKLEDSAVYLCASTGTGHGYGYTFGSGTRLTVV.